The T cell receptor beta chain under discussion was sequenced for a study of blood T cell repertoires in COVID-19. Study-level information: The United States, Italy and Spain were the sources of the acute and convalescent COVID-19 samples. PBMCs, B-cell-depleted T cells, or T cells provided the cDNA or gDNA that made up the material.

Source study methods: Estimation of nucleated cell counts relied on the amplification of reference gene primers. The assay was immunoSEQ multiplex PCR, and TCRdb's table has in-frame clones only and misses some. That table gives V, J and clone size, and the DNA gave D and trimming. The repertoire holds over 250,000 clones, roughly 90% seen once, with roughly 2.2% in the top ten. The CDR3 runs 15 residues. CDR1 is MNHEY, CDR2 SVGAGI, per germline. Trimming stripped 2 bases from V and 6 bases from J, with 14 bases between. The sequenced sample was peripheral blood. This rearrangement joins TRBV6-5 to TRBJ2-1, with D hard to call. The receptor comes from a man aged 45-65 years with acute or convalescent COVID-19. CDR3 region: CASSYPASGTNEQFF. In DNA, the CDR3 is TGTGCCAGCAGTTACCCCGCTAGTGGAACCAATGAGCAGTTCTTC.